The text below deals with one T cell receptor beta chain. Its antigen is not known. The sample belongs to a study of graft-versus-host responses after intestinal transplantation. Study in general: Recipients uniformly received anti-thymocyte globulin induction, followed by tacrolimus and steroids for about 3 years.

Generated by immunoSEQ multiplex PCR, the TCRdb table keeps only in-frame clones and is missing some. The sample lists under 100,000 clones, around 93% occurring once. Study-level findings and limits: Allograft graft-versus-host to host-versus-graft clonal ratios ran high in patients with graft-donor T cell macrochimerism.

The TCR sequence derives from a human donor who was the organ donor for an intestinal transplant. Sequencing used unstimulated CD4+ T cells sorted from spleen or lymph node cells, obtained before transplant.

The CDR3 region is CASTTGGRSEKLFF. DNA for the CDR3: TGTGCCAGCACCACAGGGGGCAGGAGTGAAAAACTGTTTTTT. This chain links TRBV5-4 with TRBJ1-4; 9 bases line up with TRBD1. V gave up 6 bases and J gave up 7 bases; unmatched junction bases: 7. Germline V CDR1 and CDR2: SGHNT, YYREEE (reference sequence). This CDR3 region has 14 residues.